This T cell receptor beta chain was sequenced during a study of T cell repertoires in cytomegalovirus infection. TCRdb independently ran MiXCR on the reads; one entry per CDR3 protein. The sample consists of fewer than 250,000 distinct CDR3 sequences, about 12% of them appearing once. This clonotype was seen ten or more times. CDR1 is SGHTA and CDR2 is FQGNSA in the germline V gene. There are 16 residues in the CDR3. V lost 5 bases and J 4 bases, leaving 19 bases between the germline ends. Sequencing was carried out using PBMCs. This clonotype was sampled from a human donor in good health (CMV status not recorded). Some clones in this sample may be carry-over from other donors' samples. The chain is built from TRBV7-2 and TRBJ2-3, with D perhaps matching TRBD1 or TRBD2 (6 bases each). CDR3 sequence: CASSPSLLGGADTQYF. The CDR3 coding sequence is TGTGCCAGCAGCCCTAGCCTCCTGGGGGGCGCAGATACGCAGTATTTT.